The sample holds many counts of the clone carrying this T cell receptor (beta chain). Its specificity is not known. The V and J ends lost 11 bases and 0 bases respectively, with 8 bases between them. The CDR3 contains 13 residues. Time point given: patch test 1, 2 weeks after DPC sensitization. Regarding treatment: therapeutic diphenylcyclopropenone sensitization with weekly scalp DPC. Staff drew blood before applying each patch test. The data were taken from a study of human T cells and chemical hapten exposure. On the study more broadly: Patch tests put 0.01% DPC on the upper back, and the results were checked at 6 days. Slight volume differences across pooled libraries mainly accounted for varying per-sample TCR yields.

Study-level results: Patch test score rose with PT1 expanded TCR count, significant at thresholds 8, 16 and 32, not 4.

TCRdb re-called the RACE reads through MiXCR, storing one row per CDR3 protein. The repertoire consists of 350,000 or so distinct CDR3 sequences, with approximately 6.3% occurring once and the leading ten covering 8.4%. The clonotype originates from a woman between 18 and 29 years old with alopecia areata. Some clones in this sample may be carry-over from other donors' samples. The material was whole blood, obtained in connection with sensitization to the hapten diphenylcyclopropenone (DPC). This chain joins TRBV12-3 or TRBV12-4 and TRBJ2-6, with D possibly called TRBD1 or TRBD2 (5 bases each). The CDR3 DNA follows: TGTGCCTCAGGGAGCTCTGGGGCCAACGTCCTGACTTTC. This sequence encodes CASGSSGANVLTF.